This T cell receptor beta chain came from a study of blood T cell repertoires in COVID-19 (dated by TCRdb to between 2020 and 2021). Notes on the research overall: Samples from collaborators originated in the United States, Italy and Spain and spanned both the acute and convalescent phases of COVID-19. A de-identified subject ID, COVID-19 status, age in years and sex were almost always included in the sample metadata. The repertoires were made available in a free public database intended to serve as a resource for research on the immune response to SARS-CoV-2. Samples were obtained from the ongoing ImmuneRACE study (first 160 participants) and from about 1,300 subjects provided by 6 global collaborators. The dataset comprised deeply sampled blood TCRbeta repertoires from subjects exposed to, actively infected with, or recovered from COVID-19. The prospective study material was composed of cDNA or gDNA derived from T cells, B-cell-depleted T cells, or PBMCs. Where available, HLA class I and class II types were obtained from metadata supplied by the sample provider rather than from assay-based typing. Results the study describes overall, beyond this receptor: The quantity of clinical and demographic metadata differed by source and by participant and was supplied without curation.

TCRbeta CDR3 regions were amplified from genomic DNA by means of the immunoSEQ Assay, a bias-controlled multiplex PCR. Per the original workflow: Nucleated cell counts per sample were estimated from amplification of reference gene primers within the assay. To quantify the absolute abundance of each unique TCRbeta CDR3 rearrangement, sequence reads were collapsed and filtered. For each sample, productive Simpson clonality was calculated as the square root of Simpson's diversity index over productive rearrangements. Imported from immuneACCESS, the table was reduced by TCRdb to in-frame sequences with V and J called. These copies leave out some clones; in studies compared against another copy, an unresolved V gene accounts for under half, and the cause of the remainder is not known. That table is the source of V, J and clone size, and D and trimming were worked out from the DNA. The sample includes around 260,000 clones, with 88% observed a single time. Jointly, the top ten make up 10% of the sample.

One collaborating source in Seattle enrolled patients during active infection and followed them longitudinally through the course of disease. Whole blood was collected in K2EDTA tubes by collaborating institutions according to the institutions' own protocols. For TCRbeta analysis, collaborators shipped samples as frozen whole blood, isolated PBMCs, or DNA extracted from either of those sample types. With regard to this clone: The target of this receptor is not known. Base-call qualities are not available, and no considerably larger clone is one nucleotide away.

Including cysteine and phenylalanine, the CDR3 has 14 amino acids. Of all the DNA, just the CDR3 is kept, 42 bases in frame from base 1. V is reduced by 0 bases and J by 5 bases, leaving a spacing of 13 bases between them. For CDR1 and CDR2, the germline V gene (reference sequence) lists GTSNPN and SVGIG. Recombination linked TRBV30 to TRBJ1-1, with the D gene not confidently named. The sequence came from a woman between 65 and 79 years old with COVID-19, enrolled during active disease. Sequenced material: peripheral blood. The CDR3 amino acid sequence is: CAWSVRVEYTEAFF. At the DNA level, the sequence is TGTGCCTGGAGTGTACGGGTTGAATATACTGAAGCTTTCTTT.